This T cell receptor (beta chain) originates from a study of cytomegalovirus exposure and HLA in healthy donors. General study findings and limits: Reportedly, TCR beta sequences accurately predicted HLA-A and HLA-B alleles in most subjects. The authors listed some 150 TCR beta chains as cytomegalovirus-associated. Many donors carried some public TCRs, although rarity characterized most TCR sequences.

Germline loops: CDR1 KGHSH, CDR2 LQKENI. The length of the CDR3 is 12 residues. V was pared by 4 bases and J by 4 bases, with 5 bases between. Regarding donors, all were healthy bone marrow donors. Researchers ran the PCR with 60 Vbeta and 13 Jbeta primers. The repertoire was sequenced with immunoSEQ multiplex PCR; TCRdb's copy has only in-frame clones and lacks some. The sample records about 110,000 clones, under 80% being singletons. This clone appeared a few times. The antigen is undetermined. The TCR originated in a woman between 45 and 65 years old in good health and CMV-seropositive. The sequencing input was PBMCs. The rearrangement joins TRBV18 to TRBJ1-5; D gene ambiguous. The CDR3 loop reads CASSLPNQPQHF. In nucleotides, the CDR3 is TGTGCCAGCTCACTTCCGAATCAGCCCCAGCATTTT. The variable domain in full, completed from reference TRBV18 and TRBJ1-5, reads NAGVMQNPRHLVRRRGQEARLRCSPMKGHSHVYWYRQLPEEGLKFMVYLQKENIIDESGMPKERFSAEFPKEGPSILRIQQVVRGDSAAYFCASSLPNQPQHFGDGTRLSIL.